Below, one T cell receptor beta chain is given with its context. These data are taken from a study of blood T cell repertoires in COVID-19. The overall study: COVID-19 samples from acute and convalescent phases originated in the United States, Italy and Spain. PBMCs, B-cell-depleted T cells, or T cells provided the cDNA or gDNA that made up the material.

The ends were cut back, 6 bases at V and 1 base at J, with 6 bases in the middle. The CDR3 extends over 12 amino acids. CDR1 and CDR2 from the germline V gene are LNHDA and SQIVND (reference sequence). As originally analysed: The assay estimated nucleated cells by amplifying reference gene primers. Profiled with immunoSEQ multiplex PCR; TCRdb holds only in-frame clones, not every one. V, J and clone size were drawn from that table, and D and trimming were deduced from the DNA. The sample lists 65,000 to 70,000 clones, approximately 86% seen once, with more than 3.5% in the top ten. The specimen was peripheral blood. This TCR was sampled from a man in his forties or fifties with acute or convalescent COVID-19. The V and J genes are TRBV19 and TRBJ1-1; D unresolved. The CDR3: CASSRQNTEAFF. In nucleotides, the CDR3 is TGTGCCAGTAGCCGACAGAACACTGAAGCTTTCTTT.